Following are 21 T cell receptor beta chains from one sample sequenced in a study of T cell responses to AZD1222 COVID-19 vaccine. The method was immunoSEQ multiplex PCR; TCRdb's version includes in-frame clones alone and lacks a portion of them. The sample yields over 120,000 clones, about 86% seen once. Specimen: peripheral blood, collected 28 days after the second AZD1222 dose. The receptors shown here come from an adult who received the AZD1222 COVID-19 vaccine.

This clone was seen once. The V and J genes are TRBV28 and TRBJ1-1, with D unclear. Germline loops: CDR1 MDHEN, CDR2 SYDVKM. V was pared by 5 bases and J by 0 bases, with 13 bases between. The CDR3 consists of 15 residues. CDR3 amino acids: CASSPHLTLNTEAFF. Here the CDR3 DNA reads TGTGCCAGCAGTCCCCATTTAACTCTGAACACTGAAGCTTTCTTT.

The V gene is TRBV21-1, the J gene TRBJ2-7; TRBD1 is the table's D call, not checked against the DNA. TRBV21-1 is a listed pseudogene. CDR3 size: 16 residues. The DNA of the CDR3 is TGTGCCAGCAGCACGAACCGGGACAGCTCGACCTACGAGCAGTACTTC. Encoded protein: CASSTNRDSSTYEQYF.

The CDR3 spells CATSGREVNEQFF. CDR3 nucleotides: TGTGCCACCAGCGGCAGAGAAGTGAATGAGCAGTTCTTC. The chain links TRBV15 to TRBJ2-1, with D unclear. This CDR3 spans 13 amino acids. The V end lost 5 bases, the J end lost 7 bases, and 12 bases lay between the germline ends. Germline V gives CDR1 LNHNV, CDR2 YYDKDF (reference sequence).

This chain links TRBV10-3 with TRBJ2-7; 8 bases are shared with TRBD1. The J segment lost 6 bases and the V segment lost 0 bases, leaving 7 bases of the junction unmatched. The CDR3 sequence is 15 residues long. Germline CDR1 ENHRY, CDR2 SYGVKD. CDR3 amino acids: CAISESDRAGGEQYF. The CDR3 DNA reads as TGTGCCATCAGTGAGTCGGACAGGGCCGGCGGCGAGCAGTACTTC.

This chain uses TRBV6-6 with TRBJ2-3; 7 nucleotides align to TRBD1. The CDR3 contains 15 residues. Losses at the gene ends were 8 bases for V and 5 bases for J; bases not matched to a gene: 13. CDR1 MNHNY and CDR2 SVGAGI come from the germline V gene (reference sequence). The CDR3 spells CASATGATIVDTQYF. For the CDR3, the DNA is TGTGCCAGCGCAACAGGGGCCACCATTGTAGATACGCAGTATTTT.

The chain joins TRBV10-2 to TRBJ1-6; D gene uncertain. V lost 2 bases and J 10 bases, leaving 6 bases between the germline ends. There are 12 residues in the CDR3. Germline V gene lookup returns CDR1 WSHSY and CDR2 SAAADI. The CDR3 nucleotides are TGCGCCAGCAGTGAGGGGGAATCACCCCTCCACTTT. Amino acids: CASSEGESPLHF.

The table lists this clone with a count of one. This rearrangement joins TRBV6-5 to TRBJ1-4, with no clear D. Germline V gene lookup returns CDR1 MNHEY and CDR2 SVGAGI. Trimming shortened V by 5 bases and J by 3 bases, and 4 bases separated the two germline ends. This CDR3 has 12 amino acids. The chain's CDR3 is CASSNPNEKLFF. The CDR3, as DNA: TGTGCCAGCAGTAACCCTAATGAAAAACTGTTTTTT.

This rearrangement joins TRBV27 to TRBJ2-3; D uncertain. This CDR3 is built from 14 residues. The V gene lost 0 bases and the J gene lost 7 bases, with 11 bases spanning the gap. In germline, CDR1 is MNHEY, CDR2 SMNVEV (reference sequence). The CDR3 nucleotides read TGTGCCAGCAGTTTATCGGTGGGCACTCATACGCAGTATTTT. It specifies CASSLSVGTHTQYF.

The chain joins TRBV7-6 to TRBJ2-1; the match to TRBD2 covers 9 bases. Germline CDR1 and CDR2: SGHVS and FNYEAQ. V was clipped by 5 bases and J by 5 bases; unmatched bases: 7. The CDR3 extends over 15 amino acids. The CDR3 DNA follows: TGTGCCAGCAGCCGTCTCCCTAGCGGGGACAATGAGCAGTTCTTC. Translation: CASSRLPSGDNEQFF.

The genes are TRBV6-6 and TRBJ1-5; no clear D. CDR3 length equals 13 residues. In germline, CDR1 is MNHNY, CDR2 SVGAGI (reference sequence). Trimming stripped 2 bases from V and 7 bases from J, with 9 bases between. CDR3: CASSYGFDQPQHF. CDR3 nucleotides: TGTGCCAGCAGTTACGGGTTCGACCAGCCCCAGCATTTT.

V usage is TRBV25-1 and J usage is TRBJ1-1, with D hard to call. Per the germline V gene, CDR1 is MGHDK and CDR2 is SYGVNS. This CDR3 comprises 14 residues. Trimming pared 2 bases from V and 4 bases from J, leaving 11 bases between. The CDR3 coding sequence is TGTGCCAGCAGTGAAGGGGTCAGCCCCACTGAAGCTTTCTTT. Translation: CASSEGVSPTEAFF.

V is TRBV13 and J is TRBJ2-7; 8 bases are a match to TRBD2. The CDR3 consists of 16 residues. V lost 4 bases, J lost 2 bases, and 10 bases stayed unmatched. Per the germline V gene, CDR1 is PRHDT and CDR2 is FYEKMQ (reference sequence). The DNA of the CDR3 is TGTGCCAGCAGCTCCGCTGAGAGCGGGGGAACCTACGAGCAGTACTTC. Translated, it gives CASSSAESGGTYEQYF.

This chain connects TRBV6-5 to TRBJ2-2, with D unclear. The CDR3 runs to 13 residues. V was shortened by 1 base and J by 1 base, with 1 base between the two germline ends. Germline V gene sequence: CDR1 MNHEY, CDR2 SVGAGI. The CDR3 DNA is TGTGCCAGCAGTTACTGGAACACCGGGGAGCTGTTTTTT. Amino acids: CASSYWNTGELFF.

The chain links TRBV5-5 to TRBJ2-2, with 12 positions matching TRBD1. The CDR3 length is 16 residues. CDR1 and CDR2 from the germline V gene are SGHKS and YYEKEE (reference sequence). V trimming: 4 bases; J trimming: 5 bases; junction bases outside the gene matches: 6. The CDR3 loop is CASSRTGQGATGELFF. CDR3 coding DNA: TGTGCCAGCAGCCGAACGGGACAGGGGGCAACCGGGGAGCTGTTTTTT. Supplemented by reference TRBV5-5 and TRBJ2-2, the full variable domain reads DAGVTQSPTHLIKTRGQQVTLRCSPISGHKSVSWYQQVLGQGPQFIFQYYEKEERGRGNFPDRFSARQFPNYSSELNVNALLLGDSALYLCASSRTGQGATGELFFGEGSRLTVL.

The gene calls are TRBV30 and TRBJ2-3, with 8 nucleotides matching TRBD1. CDR1 and CDR2 from the germline V gene are GTSNPN and SVGIG (reference sequence). There are 15 residues in the CDR3. Trimming took 0 bases from V and 6 from J; bases not matched to a gene: 8. In DNA, the CDR3 is TGTGCCTGGAGTGTGGGGCAGGGGGCGTTTGATACGCAGTATTTT. Its protein is CAWSVGQGAFDTQYF.

V usage is TRBV6-5 and J usage is TRBJ1-5; possible D gene TRBD1, 5 bases. Germline-derived CDR1 and CDR2 are MNHEY and SVGAGI. V lost 2 bases, J lost 5 bases, and 16 bases lay in between. CDR3 size: 16 residues. The DNA for the CDR3 is TGTGCCAGCAGTTACCCCCGAGGACACCGGTATCAGCCCCAGCATTTT. Amino acid sequence: CASSYPRGHRYQPQHF.

The rearrangement links TRBV19 to TRBJ2-2, with D tentatively TRBD1 (6 bases). Germline CDR1 and CDR2: LNHDA and SQIVND (reference sequence). The CDR3 sequence is 14 residues long. V was clipped by 8 bases and J by 5 bases, with 15 bases between them. In DNA form, the CDR3 reads TGTGCCAGTTCCACCCCAGGGGAGACCGGGGAGCTGTTTTTT. This codes for CASSTPGETGELFF.

V usage is TRBV7-8 and J usage is TRBJ1-6, with TRBD1 matching over 7 bases. The germline V gene has CDR1 SGHVS and CDR2 FQNEAQ. The length of the CDR3 is 13 residues. With V trimmed by 5 bases and J by 10 bases, 5 bases remained unmatched. The CDR3 nucleotides are TGTGCCAGCAGCACAGACAGGGAATCACCCCTCCACTTT. This encodes CASSTDRESPLHF.

This clone appeared a single time. The V gene is TRBV9, the J gene TRBJ2-1; perhaps TRBD2 as D (5 bases). The CDR3 is made up of 14 amino acids. Trimming cost V 0 bases and J 6 bases, with 10 bases left between them. CDR1 and CDR2 from the germline V gene are SGDLS and YYNGEE. CDR3 protein: CASSVEGASNEQFF. DNA of the CDR3: TGTGCCAGCAGCGTAGAGGGAGCGAGCAATGAGCAGTTCTTC.

The genes are TRBV12-1 and TRBJ2-7. TRBV12-1 is a pseudogene. The CDR3 is 14 residues long. CDR3 in DNA: TGTGCCAGCAGCTTTGTTTGGGGGTACTACGAGCAGTACTTC. Translating gives CASSFVWGYYEQYF.

The rearrangement uses TRBV5-6 and TRBJ1-1, with a tentative D call TRBD1 (6 bases). Germline loops: CDR1 SGHDT, CDR2 YYEEEE. V gave up 4 bases and J gave up 1 base, with 8 bases separating them. There are 13 residues in the CDR3. The CDR3 DNA reads TGTGCCAGCAGCCCGACAGGGAACACTGAAGCTTTCTTT. This sequence encodes CASSPTGNTEAFF.